The rows below give T cell receptor beta chains drawn from one sample of a study of blood T cells in healthy people across ages. A single record per CDR3 protein comes from TCRdb applying MiXCR to the 5' RACE reads. The data hold 980,000 or so distinct CDR3 sequences, with approximately 49% observed a single time. The sequenced sample was blood. Receptors originate from a man between 25 and 39 years old in good health. Each CDR3 is given with its conserved first and last residue. A D gene is named only where the DNA matches it firmly. Not every row has a clone size; where given, it reads once, few, many or a size class.

abundance	v_gene	d_gene	j_gene	CDR3nt	CDR3aa
NA	TRBV7-6	NA	TRBJ2-3	TGTGCCAGCAGCGGCTCGATAGGGGCCGCCTGGTATTTT	CASSGSIGAAWYF
NA	TRBV7-9	TRBD1	TRBJ1-2	TGTGCCAGCAGCCTGACGGACAGGGCCTACGATGGCTACACCTTC	CASSLTDRAYDGYTF
once	TRBV5-1	TRBD2	TRBJ2-1	TGCGCCAGCAGCTCCGGGGGACTAGCGGGAGGGAACAATGAGCAGTTCTTC	CASSSGGLAGGNNEQFF
NA	TRBV2	NA	TRBJ1-2	TGTGCCAGCAGTTACAGGGTGACTAACTATGGCTACACCTTC	CASSYRVTNYGYTF
NA	TRBV7-2	NA	TRBJ1-2	TGTGCCAGCAGCTTCCCTGGTGCCTACTATGGCTACACCTTC	CASSFPGAYYGYTF
few	TRBV12-3/TRBV12-4	TRBD1	TRBJ1-5	TGTGCCAGCAGTCCGCCAATACAGGGGGTAGGTGCTCAGCCCCAGCATTTT	CASSPPIQGVGAQPQHF
many	TRBV12-3/TRBV12-4	NA	TRBJ2-3	TGTGCCAGCACCCTAGGGGCTAGCACAGATACGCAGTATTTT	CASTLGASTDTQYF
NA	TRBV4-1	NA	TRBJ2-5	TGCGCCAGCAGCCAAGAACGCCTAGCACGGGAGACCCAGTACTTC	CASSQERLARETQYF
few	TRBV28	TRBD2	TRBJ2-7	TGTGCCAGCAGTTTTATGCCTAGCGGGGGCAGTTACGAGCAGTACTTC	CASSFMPSGGSYEQYF
NA	TRBV5-1	NA	TRBJ2-7	TGCGCCAGCAGCGTGGACAGCCACCTCTCCTACGAGCAGTACTTC	CASSVDSHLSYEQYF
NA	TRBV6-5	TRBD2	TRBJ2-7	TGTGCCAGCAGCGGGGCGACTAGCGGGCCCTCCTACGAGCAGTACTTC	CASSGATSGPSYEQYF
few	TRBV12-3/TRBV12-4	NA	TRBJ2-5	TGTGCCAGCAGTTTAGGCGAGGACGGGACCCAGTACTTC	CASSLGEDGTQYF
NA	TRBV29-1	NA	TRBJ1-3	TGCAGCGCCACGACCGGGCACACTGGAAACACCATATATTTT	CSATTGHTGNTIYF
NA	TRBV9	TRBD2	TRBJ2-1	TGTGCCAGCAGCGTAGAACCCGGGACTAGTAATTGGCCGCCCGACAATGAGCAGTTCTTC	CASSVEPGTSNWPPDNEQFF
NA	TRBV19	TRBD2	TRBJ2-1	TGTGCCAGTCCGTCCGGGACTAGCGGGGTAAATGAGCAGTTCTTC	CASPSGTSGVNEQFF
NA	TRBV20-1	NA	TRBJ1-1	TGCAGTGCTAGAGGAGTTCTACGGGACACTGAAGCTTTCTTT	CSARGVLRDTEAFF
NA	TRBV12-3/TRBV12-4	NA	TRBJ2-4	TGTGCCAGCAGTTTACGCTCTGGGGACATTCAGTACTTC	CASSLRSGDIQYF
few	TRBV7-2	NA	TRBJ1-2	TGTGCCAGCAGCTCCGGCGGAGGTACACTCCATGGCTACACCTTC	CASSSGGGTLHGYTF
few	TRBV20-1	NA	TRBJ2-7	TGCAGTGCTCCTTTGGGCCCCCTCCTCGAGCAGTACTTC	CSAPLGPLLEQYF
NA	TRBV11-2	NA	TRBJ2-5	TGTGCCAGCACTCCTGCAGGTGTTGGCCAGTACTTC	CASTPAGVGQYF
NA	TRBV5-1	NA	TRBJ2-1	TGCGCCAGCAGCTTGGAAGTACAGGATTACAATGAGCAGTTCTTC	CASSLEVQDYNEQFF
few	TRBV12-3/TRBV12-4	TRBD1	TRBJ2-5	TGTGCCAGCAGTCCCATAGGACAGGGTGAAGAGACCCAGTACTTC	CASSPIGQGEETQYF
NA	TRBV6-2/TRBV6-3	NA	TRBJ1-1	TGTGCCAGCAGTTGGACCGAAGGCGCTGAAGCTTTCTTT	CASSWTEGAEAFF
few	TRBV7-9	NA	TRBJ1-6	TGTGCCAGCAGCGAGATTAATTCACCCCTCCACTTT	CASSEINSPLHF
NA	TRBV28	NA	TRBJ2-5	TGTGCCAGCAGTAACTGGGACTTACAAGAGACCCAGTACTTC	CASSNWDLQETQYF
NA	TRBV6-2/TRBV6-3	TRBD1	TRBJ1-5	TGTGCCAGCAGGCCCTCTACGGGACAGGGGATTTCGCCCCAGCATTTT	CASRPSTGQGISPQHF
NA	TRBV12-3/TRBV12-4	NA	TRBJ2-7	TGTGCCAGCAGTTTAAGGGGTAGGGGACCCTACGAGCAGTACTTC	CASSLRGRGPYEQYF
NA	TRBV6-1	NA	TRBJ1-2	TGTGCCAGCAGTGAAGGGGGGGCTGATGGCTACACCTTC	CASSEGGADGYTF
NA	TRBV7-3	NA	TRBJ2-3	TGTGCCAGCAGCTTAGGACTCGGGACCCGCACAGATACGCAGTATTTT	CASSLGLGTRTDTQYF
NA	TRBV6-5	NA	TRBJ1-2	TGTGCCAGCAGGACAGTAGAACTGGGCTACACCTTC	CASRTVELGYTF
NA	TRBV20-1	NA	TRBJ2-1	TGCAGTGCTAGTGTCGCGGGGCTCTCCTACAATGAGCAGTTCTTC	CSASVAGLSYNEQFF
NA	TRBV7-9	TRBD2	TRBJ2-3	TGTGCCAGCCGTGAGAGCGGGGGGGCAGATACGCAGTATTTT	CASRESGGADTQYF
NA	TRBV6-1	TRBD1	TRBJ1-4	TGTGCCAGCAGTGCCCTCGACAGGGACGATGAAAAACTGTTTTTT	CASSALDRDDEKLFF
NA	TRBV20-1	TRBD1	TRBJ2-7	TGCAGTGCTAGAGATGGGACAGGGGGCGTCAAGCAGTACTTC	CSARDGTGGVKQYF
NA	TRBV28	NA	TRBJ2-5	TGTGCCAGCAGTTTAAACGGACACCAAGAGACCCAGTACTTC	CASSLNGHQETQYF
few	TRBV5-1	TRBD2	TRBJ2-1	TGCGCCAGCAGCTCTTATTGGACTAGCGGGCAACTGGGGGTCGCTGAGCAGTTCTTC	CASSSYWTSGQLGVAEQFF
NA	TRBV28	NA	TRBJ2-7	TGTGCCAGCAGCCTACCCCTCGAACCCTACGAGCAGTACTTC	CASSLPLEPYEQYF
NA	TRBV6-4	NA	TRBJ2-5	TGTGCCAGCAGTGAAAGTGGCTCGGAGACCCAGTACTTC	CASSESGSETQYF
once	TRBV28	NA	TRBJ2-7	TGTGCCAGCAGGTTGACAGGCCAAACCTACGAGCAGTACTTC	CASRLTGQTYEQYF
few	TRBV6-6	TRBD2	TRBJ2-3	TGTGCCAGCAGTTACCCGAGCGGGGCAGATACGCAGTATTTT	CASSYPSGADTQYF
many	TRBV20-1	NA	TRBJ1-2	TGCAGTGGTACCGGAAATTATGGCTACACCTTC	CSGTGNYGYTF
NA	TRBV27	NA	TRBJ2-1	TGTGCCAGCAGTCTCACGGGGTCCCCCTACAATGAGCAGTTCTTC	CASSLTGSPYNEQFF
few	TRBV6-2/TRBV6-3	NA	TRBJ1-5	TGTGCCAGCAGTTACCGGGGCTATAGCAATCAGCCCCAGCATTTT	CASSYRGYSNQPQHF
NA	TRBV20-1	TRBD2	TRBJ2-1	TGCAGTGCTAGAGATCTGTCTAGCGGGGTACCCTCCTACAATGAGCAGTTCTTC	CSARDLSSGVPSYNEQFF
once	TRBV4-1	NA	TRBJ1-2	TGCGCCAGCAGCCCTGAAGGGGCGAGGAGCTATGGCTACACCTTC	CASSPEGARSYGYTF
NA	TRBV28	NA	TRBJ2-4	TGTGCCAGCAGTTTCAGAGCCACAGTAAACATTCAGTACTTC	CASSFRATVNIQYF
NA	TRBV3-1	TRBD2	TRBJ2-4	TGTGCCAGCAGCCAAGATCTAAACGGGGGGCAGTACTTC	CASSQDLNGGQYF
many	TRBV15	NA	TRBJ2-4	TGTGCCACCAGCAGAGAAGGGGCTGGCGGAAACATTCAGTACTTC	CATSREGAGGNIQYF
NA	TRBV6-5	TRBD1	TRBJ2-7	TGTGCCAGCAGTTACGGGGGGACAGGGGGAAGCGGGCAGTACTTC	CASSYGGTGGSGQYF
NA	TRBV12-3/TRBV12-4	NA	TRBJ2-3	TGTGCCAGCAGTTTGAGGGACCTAAGCACAGATACGCAGTATTTT	CASSLRDLSTDTQYF
NA	TRBV18	NA	TRBJ1-1	TGTGCCAGCTCACCATCACAGGGAATTGAAGCTTTCTTT	CASSPSQGIEAFF
NA	TRBV29-1	NA	TRBJ2-3	TGCAGCGTTGTGGGGGGGCTAAGCACAGATACGCAGTATTTT	CSVVGGLSTDTQYF
once	TRBV7-9	NA	TRBJ1-3	TGTGCCAGCAGCTTAGCCGGCCTGGACACCATATATTTT	CASSLAGLDTIYF
NA	TRBV5-6	TRBD2	TRBJ2-5	TGTGCCAGCAGCTTTAGCGGGAGGGCGTTAGAGCAGTACTTC	CASSFSGRALEQYF
once	TRBV18	NA	TRBJ2-5	TGTGCCAGCTCACCGAACACAGAAGAGACCCAGTACTTC	CASSPNTEETQYF
NA	TRBV24-1	NA	TRBJ1-5	TGTGCCACCAGTGATTCCGGGGGCGGGCAGCCCCAGCATTTT	CATSDSGGGQPQHF
NA	TRBV18	NA	TRBJ1-1	TGTGCCAGCTCACAACAATTTATGAACACTGAAGCTTTCTTT	CASSQQFMNTEAFF
few	TRBV2	TRBD2	TRBJ2-1	TGTGCCAGCAGTGTACTAGCGGGGGGGCAAAATGAGCAGTTCTTC	CASSVLAGGQNEQFF
NA	TRBV7-7	NA	TRBJ2-7	TGTGCTAGCAGCCCAACTGACAGGCACTACGAGCAGTACTTC	CASSPTDRHYEQYF
NA	TRBV7-8	NA	TRBJ1-2	TGTGCCAGCAGCTTTACCGAACAGAGCTATGGCTACACCTTC	CASSFTEQSYGYTF